The rows below give T cell receptor beta chains drawn from one sample of a study of T cell responses to AZD1222 COVID-19 vaccine. Sequencing used immunoSEQ multiplex PCR; TCRdb keeps in-frame clones, though not all of them. The table has 92,000 or so clones, 70% to 90% seen once. Sequences were derived from peripheral blood, sampled 28 days after the second AZD1222 dose. These receptors came from an adult who received the AZD1222 COVID-19 vaccine. Each CDR3 is given with its conserved first and last residue. The D gene is left open where the match is weak. Clone size is shown for a subset of rows, as once, few, many or a class of expanded clone.

cdr3_nt: TGTGCCAGCAGTGGAACCGGGACAGGGAAAAGAAGCTCCTACGAGCAGTACTTC
cdr3_aa: CASSGTGTGKRSSYEQYF
clone_size: -
d_call: TRBD1
v_call: TRBV25-1
j_call: TRBJ2-7

cdr3_nt: TGTGCCATACGACCGGGCGGGTTCGGTAACTATGGCTACACCTTC
cdr3_aa: CAIRPGGFGNYGYTF
clone_size: -
d_call: -
v_call: TRBV10-3
j_call: TRBJ1-2

cdr3_nt: TGTGCCAGCAGCTTAAATAGGGGACAGGGACACCTCCACTTT
cdr3_aa: CASSLNRGQGHLHF
clone_size: few
d_call: TRBD1
v_call: TRBV7-8
j_call: TRBJ1-6

cdr3_nt: TGTGCCAGCACCGACCTTACACGGGGGGCTAACTATGGCTACACCTTC
cdr3_aa: CASTDLTRGANYGYTF
clone_size: few
d_call: -
v_call: TRBV7-2
j_call: TRBJ1-2

cdr3_nt: TGCGCCAGCAGCCCCGGCCCAGGGTATGCAAACACCATATATTTT
cdr3_aa: CASSPGPGYANTIYF
clone_size: -
d_call: -
v_call: TRBV4-1
j_call: TRBJ1-3

cdr3_nt: TGTGCCAGCTCACCGGGGACAGGGGTGCTATATGGCTACACCTTC
cdr3_aa: CASSPGTGVLYGYTF
clone_size: -
d_call: TRBD1
v_call: TRBV18
j_call: TRBJ1-2

cdr3_nt: TGTGCCAGCAGTTTCGGAGGGCCCAAGCAGCCCCAGCATTTT
cdr3_aa: CASSFGGPKQPQHF
clone_size: -
d_call: -
v_call: TRBV27
j_call: TRBJ1-5

cdr3_nt: TGTGCCAGCAGCTTAGGAGGGACAGGGGTATACGAGCAGTACTTC
cdr3_aa: CASSLGGTGVYEQYF
clone_size: -
d_call: TRBD1
v_call: TRBV11-3
j_call: TRBJ2-7

cdr3_nt: TGTGCCAGCAGCACCGGGGGTTTGAGTGGCTACACCTTC
cdr3_aa: CASSTGGLSGYTF
clone_size: -
d_call: -
v_call: TRBV7-8
j_call: TRBJ1-2

cdr3_nt: TGTGCCAGCTCACCAGACACGGGGGAGCCCCAGCATTTT
cdr3_aa: CASSPDTGEPQHF
clone_size: -
d_call: -
v_call: TRBV18
j_call: TRBJ1-5

cdr3_nt: TGTGCCAGCAGTCACAACTACGGGCAGTACTTC
cdr3_aa: CASSHNYGQYF
clone_size: -
d_call: -
v_call: TRBV6-2/TRBV6-3
j_call: TRBJ2-7

cdr3_nt: TGTGCCTGGAGTCCAACTGCGACCGGGACCAGGTTTTCACCCCTCCACTTT
cdr3_aa: CAWSPTATGTRFSPLHF
clone_size: -
d_call: -
v_call: TRBV30
j_call: TRBJ1-6

cdr3_nt: TGTGCCAGCAGCCAAGATCTAGGGAGCAGCCCTCTGTTGGGCTACACCTTC
cdr3_aa: CASSQDLGSSPLLGYTF
clone_size: once
d_call: -
v_call: TRBV4-2
j_call: TRBJ1-2

cdr3_nt: TGTGCCAGCAGCCTCAGACAGGGGGATTCACCCCTCCACTTT
cdr3_aa: CASSLRQGDSPLHF
clone_size: -
d_call: TRBD1
v_call: TRBV11-2
j_call: TRBJ1-6

cdr3_nt: TGTGCCAGTAGTATTAGCCAGATAGGCTACACCTTC
cdr3_aa: CASSISQIGYTF
clone_size: -
d_call: -
v_call: TRBV19
j_call: TRBJ1-2

cdr3_nt: TGTGCCAGCAGCCCCCGTGTTAAGACAGGCTATGGCTACACCTTC
cdr3_aa: CASSPRVKTGYGYTF
clone_size: -
d_call: -
v_call: TRBV11-2
j_call: TRBJ1-2